This note documents a single T cell receptor (beta chain) sequence. V was shortened by 1 base and J by 7 bases, with 5 bases between the two germline ends. Looked up from germline, CDR1 is LNHDA and CDR2 is SQIVND (reference sequence). This CDR3 contains 13 residues. Only in-frame clones appear in the TCRdb table, and some are missing; sequencing was by immunoSEQ multiplex PCR. The repertoire consists of 300,000 or so clones, with about nine tenths occurring once and the leading ten covering 2.9%. Seattle patients were enrolled while actively infected and followed longitudinally. This record belongs to a study of blood T cell repertoires in COVID-19.

The sequencing sample was made of peripheral blood. This rearrangement joins TRBV19 to TRBJ1-6; D is unclear. The receptor comes from a woman in her 30s with COVID-19, enrolled during active disease. The CDR3: CASSIVENSPLHF. CDR3 nucleotides: TGTGCCAGTAGTATAGTTGAGAATTCACCCCTCCACTTT.